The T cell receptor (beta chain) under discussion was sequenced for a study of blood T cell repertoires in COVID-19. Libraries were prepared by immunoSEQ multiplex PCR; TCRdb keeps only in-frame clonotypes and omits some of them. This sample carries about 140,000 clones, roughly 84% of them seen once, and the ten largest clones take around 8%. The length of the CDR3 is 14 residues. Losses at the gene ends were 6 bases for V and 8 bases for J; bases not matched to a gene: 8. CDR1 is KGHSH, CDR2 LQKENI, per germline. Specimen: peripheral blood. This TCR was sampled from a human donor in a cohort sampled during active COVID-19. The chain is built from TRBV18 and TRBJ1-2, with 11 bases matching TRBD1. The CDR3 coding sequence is TGTGCCAGCTCGGCTGGACAGGGGGCAGTAGGCTACACCTTC. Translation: CASSAGQGAVGYTF.